These 29 T cell receptor beta chains came from one sample sequenced in a study of beta chain features in type 1 diabetes (dated by TCRdb to the late 2010s). The library was produced with the immunoSEQ multiplex PCR assay. The High Capacity cDNA Reverse Transcription Kit was used to reverse transcribe all of the isolated RNA, meaning that expressed TCRB transcripts were what got sequenced. Sourced from immuneACCESS, this table was stored by TCRdb with only in-frame sequences that have V and J called. A share of the clones is absent; for the studies checked, an unresolved V gene accounts for under half, and the remainder has no known explanation. Present in this sample are a few hundred thousand clones, approximately 30% of which were seen just once. Of the sample, 0.05% to 0.065% is held by the ten largest clones. Sequenced input: naive CD4+ T cells from blood. The sample's cell subset or site label, in plain terms: true naive CD4+ T cells. The source of these receptors is a man younger than 35 in good health.

J is TRBJ2-1 and V is TRBV7-9; 7 positions agree with TRBD2. The CDR3 is 15 amino acids. The V segment lost 5 bases and the J segment 2 bases; nucleotides outside the gene matches: 6. Germline loops: CDR1 SEHNR, CDR2 FQNEAQ (reference sequence). CDR3 coding DNA: TGTGCCAGCAGCGTAAGACTAGCAGCCTACAATGAGCAGTTCTTC. It translates to CASSVRLAAYNEQFF.

The chain employs TRBV7-9 and TRBJ2-5, with D possibly TRBD2 on 5 matching bases. The germline V gene encodes CDR1 SEHNR and CDR2 FQNEAQ (reference sequence). Trimming shortened V by 5 bases and J by 5 bases, and 9 bases separated the two germline ends. The CDR3 extends over 12 amino acids. The CDR3 nucleotides are TGTGCCAGCAGCCCACTAGGGGAGACCCAGTACTTC. Protein sequence: CASSPLGETQYF.

V usage is TRBV30 and J usage is TRBJ2-1; 10 positions match TRBD2. This CDR3 has 16 residues. The ends lost 1 base at V and 4 bases at J; junction bases unmatched: 7. Germline V CDR1 and CDR2: GTSNPN, SVGIG (reference sequence). The DNA for the CDR3 is TGTGCCTGGAGTGGAAAGGGACTAGCGAGTTACAATGAGCAGTTCTTC. Amino acid sequence: CAWSGKGLASYNEQFF.

The J gene is TRBJ2-3, the V gene TRBV2; TRBD2 matches at 7 bases. J lost 1 base, V lost 8 bases, and 6 bases had no gene match. Germline lookup yields CDR1 SNHLY and CDR2 FYNNEI. The CDR3 runs 14 residues. The CDR3 nucleotides read TGTGCCAGCGTACGGGAGGCGGGCACAGATACGCAGTATTTT. It translates to CASVREAGTDTQYF.

The chain combines TRBV14 with TRBJ1-2; D is undetermined. Germline V CDR1 and CDR2: SGHDN, FVKESK. The CDR3 runs to 16 residues. The V end lost 1 base, the J end lost 6 bases, and 18 bases lay between the germline ends. The CDR3: CASSQGRARRMDGYTF. The CDR3 nucleotides are TGTGCCAGCAGCCAAGGTCGGGCGAGACGTATGGATGGCTACACCTTC.

The chain carries TRBV25-1 and TRBJ2-7, with 13 bases lining up with TRBD2. CDR3 length equals 16 residues. Germline-derived CDR1 and CDR2 are MGHDK and SYGVNS. With 0 bases clipped from V and 3 bases from J, the junction kept 2 bases outside the gene matches. CDR3 in amino acids: CASSEYWTSGGYEQYF. The CDR3 DNA reads TGTGCCAGCAGTGAATACTGGACTAGCGGGGGCTACGAGCAGTACTTC.

The V gene is TRBV29-1, the J gene TRBJ2-4, with D perhaps given as TRBD1 or TRBD2 (5 bases each). V was cut by 3 bases and J by 1 base, with 7 bases left in between. Germline V lookup: CDR1 SQVTM, CDR2 ANQGSEA. The CDR3 runs to 13 residues. The CDR3 bases are TGCAGCGTTGAGGGGGACGCCAAAAACATTCAGTACTTC. Translation: CSVEGDAKNIQYF.

This clone turned up a few times. The chain employs TRBV9 and TRBJ1-5, with a possible D match to TRBD1 (6 bases). This CDR3 has 13 residues. The germline V gene has CDR1 SGDLS and CDR2 YYNGEE. V dropped 5 bases and J dropped 6 bases, with 12 bases sitting between them. The CDR3 DNA is TGTGCCAGCAGTCAGGGGTCCCTTCAGCCCCAGCATTTT. Its translation: CASSQGSLQPQHF.

The chain employs TRBV4-2 and TRBJ2-5, with TRBD1 matching 7 bases. This CDR3 comprises 14 residues. Germline assignment: CDR1 LGHNA and CDR2 YNFKEQ. Trimming at V came to 4 bases and at J to 2 bases, leaving 4 bases not matched to a gene. CDR3 sequence (DNA): TGTGCCAGCAGCCCGGGGACAGATCAAGAGACCCAGTACTTC. This encodes CASSPGTDQETQYF.

The genes are TRBV28 and TRBJ1-1, with 9 nucleotides matching TRBD1. J was trimmed by 6 bases and V by 5 bases; bases with no gene match: 16. The CDR3 is made up of 17 amino acids. Germline V gene lookup returns CDR1 MDHEN and CDR2 SYDVKM. This chain's CDR3 is CASSPLGLTGGVAEAFF. The CDR3 DNA is TGTGCCAGCAGTCCACTAGGCCTTACAGGGGGCGTCGCTGAAGCTTTCTTT.

V usage is TRBV6-5 and J usage is TRBJ2-7; no clear D. The CDR3 loop spans 13 amino acids. Germline assignment: CDR1 MNHEY and CDR2 SVGAGI. V gave up 4 bases and J gave up 0 bases, with 7 bases separating them. In DNA, the CDR3 is TGTGCCAGCAGTTCCAGAGTCTCCTACGAGCAGTACTTC. Translated: CASSSRVSYEQYF.

This clone was seen only a few times. The CDR3 region has the DNA TGTGCCAGCTCACTAAGGACTAGCGGGGGAGTCTACGAGCAGTACTTC. It yields the protein CASSLRTSGGVYEQYF. V is TRBV18 and J is TRBJ2-7, with TRBD2 matching over 13 bases. In germline, CDR1 is KGHSH, CDR2 LQKENI. Unmatched junction bases numbered 6, after V lost 4 bases and J lost 3 bases. CDR3 length: 16 residues.

This clone was counted only a few times. The J gene is TRBJ1-1, the V gene TRBV29-1; TRBD1 aligns across 7 bases. Per germline, CDR1 SQVTM and CDR2 ANQGSEA. The CDR3 has 13 amino acids. J gave up 1 base and V 7 bases, and 6 bases lay outside the gene matches. CDR3 nucleotide sequence: TGCAGCGCTCGACAGGGACGGAACACTGAAGCTTTCTTT. It specifies CSARQGRNTEAFF.

The sample holds a few counts of this clone. The CDR3 here is CASSHRDRDGDTQYF. CDR3 nucleotides: TGTGCCAGCAGCCACCGGGACAGGGATGGAGATACGCAGTATTTT. The rearrangement uses TRBV5-4 and TRBJ2-3, with 9 bases lining up with TRBD1. CDR3 size: 15 residues. The germline CDR1 and CDR2 sequences are SGHNT and YYREEE (reference sequence). The J segment lost 5 bases and the V segment lost 4 bases, leaving 8 bases of the junction unmatched.

This clone has only a few counts. CDR3 residues: CASSSGLAGVEDTQYF. As DNA, the CDR3 is TGTGCCAGCAGCTCAGGACTAGCGGGAGTAGAGGATACGCAGTATTTT. The chain couples TRBV7-9 to TRBJ2-3; 13 bases match TRBD2. V dropped 4 bases and J dropped 6; count of bases not matched to a gene: 7. The CDR3 covers 16 residues. Germline V gives CDR1 SEHNR, CDR2 FQNEAQ (reference sequence).

V usage is TRBV9 and J usage is TRBJ2-1, with 9 bases matching TRBD2. In germline, CDR1 is SGDLS, CDR2 YYNGEE. Trimming cost V 8 bases and J 5 bases; bases outside gene matches: 11. The CDR3 covers 15 residues. The chain's CDR3 is CASSERTSANNEQFF. CDR3 nucleotide sequence: TGTGCCAGTTCGGAAAGGACTAGCGCAAACAATGAGCAGTTCTTC. Combining the CDR3 with reference TRBV9 and TRBJ2-1 gives the whole variable domain DSGVTQTPKHLITATGQRVTLRCSPRSGDLSVYWYQQSLDQGLQFLIQYYNGEERAKGNILERFSAQQFPDLHSELNLSSLELGDSALYFCASSERTSANNEQFFGPGTRLTVL.

This clone has only a few counts. V is TRBV28 and J is TRBJ2-5; D not resolved. Trimming removed 5 bases at V and 1 base at J, with 14 bases between. Germline V gene lookup returns CDR1 MDHEN and CDR2 SYDVKM. This CDR3 is 15 amino acids long. CDR3 protein: CASSPPVRSQETQYF. The CDR3 DNA is TGTGCCAGCAGTCCACCCGTGCGGAGCCAAGAGACCCAGTACTTC.

The gene calls are TRBV7-9 and TRBJ2-6, with 8 bases that match TRBD2. Trimming removed 1 base from V and 11 bases from J; junction bases left unmatched: 4. Germline CDR1 reads SEHNR; CDR2 reads FQNEAQ (reference sequence). The length of the CDR3 is 14 residues. DNA for the CDR3: TGTGCCAGCAGCTTAGTAGGACTAGCCGACGTCCTGACTTTC. Its translation is CASSLVGLADVLTF.

This clone was seen a few times. The chain employs TRBV18 and TRBJ2-5; TRBD2 is a possible D gene (6 bases). V was pared by 3 bases and J by 4 bases, with 12 bases between. CDR3 length: 14 amino acids. Germline CDR1 reads KGHSH; CDR2 reads LQKENI. The CDR3 DNA follows: TGTGCCAGCTCACCCGACGGGGGTCGAGAGACCCAGTACTTC. It translates to CASSPDGGRETQYF.

The gene calls are TRBV7-2 and TRBJ2-5, with 10 bases that match TRBD1. This CDR3 contains 15 residues. From germline, CDR1 is SGHTA and CDR2 FQGNSA. V was pared by 5 bases and J by 5 bases, with 8 bases of the junction left unmatched. The CDR3 loop reads CASSTRTGGMETQYF. CDR3 coding DNA: TGTGCCAGCAGCACCCGGACAGGGGGGATGGAGACCCAGTACTTC.

The chain recombines TRBV27 with TRBJ2-1; TRBD2 is a possible D gene (5 bases). Germline V CDR1 and CDR2: MNHEY, SMNVEV (reference sequence). The CDR3 totals 12 residues. V lost 8 bases and J lost 3, with 8 bases in between. Here the CDR3 reads CASVLGYNEQFF. In nucleotides, the CDR3 is TGTGCCAGCGTACTAGGCTACAATGAGCAGTTCTTC.

The V and J genes are TRBV5-8 and TRBJ2-1; tentatively, D is TRBD1 (6 bases). The germline V gene has CDR1 SGHTS and CDR2 YDEGEE. CDR3 length: 15 residues. Trimming left V 9 bases short and J 7 bases short, with 23 bases between. This CDR3 is CATPRDTQGSNEQFF. Here the CDR3 DNA reads TGTGCCACCCCAAGGGACACCCAGGGTAGTAATGAGCAGTTCTTC.

This clone has a handful of counts. V usage is TRBV5-1 and J usage is TRBJ2-7, with D perhaps matching TRBD2 (6 bases). V shed 3 bases and J shed 3 bases, with 10 bases lying between them. Looked up from germline, CDR1 is SGHRS and CDR2 is YFSETQ. The CDR3 is 13 residues long. DNA of the CDR3: TGCGCCAGCAGCTCTGGGACTGACTACGAGCAGTACTTC. Translating gives CASSSGTDYEQYF.

This clone has a handful of counts. The rearrangement links TRBV25-1 to TRBJ1-2; 9 bases map to TRBD1. J lost 7 bases, V lost 5 bases, and 8 bases had no gene match. Per the germline V gene, CDR1 is MGHDK and CDR2 is SYGVNS. CDR3 length equals 14 residues. The CDR3 loop is CASSTTGTGFGYTF. The CDR3 DNA reads TGTGCCAGCAGTACTACCGGGACAGGGTTTGGCTACACCTTC.

V gene TRBV6-6 combines with J gene TRBJ2-1; D possibly corresponds to TRBD2 (5 bases). Germline CDR1 MNHNY, CDR2 SVGAGI (reference sequence). V lost 0 bases and J 7 bases, leaving 16 bases between the germline ends. This CDR3 is 16 amino acids long. CDR3: CASSYSTRAEINEQFF. The CDR3 bases are TGTGCCAGCAGTTACTCAACTAGAGCTGAGATTAATGAGCAGTTCTTC.

This clone occurred a few times. V and J are TRBV28 and TRBJ2-1, with D perhaps matching TRBD2 (6 bases). V dropped 2 bases and J dropped 9 bases, with 11 bases sitting between them. The CDR3 length is 13 residues. Germline V CDR1 and CDR2: MDHEN, SYDVKM. CDR3 coding DNA: TGTGCCAGCAGTTTAATTCGGAGGGGTGAGCAGTTCTTC. Amino acids: CASSLIRRGEQFF.

This clone was counted between two and nine times. The rearrangement uses TRBV6-5 and TRBJ2-3; a weak D match, TRBD1 (5 bases). This CDR3 contains 12 residues. V was clipped by 6 bases and J by 10 bases, with 14 bases between them. In germline, CDR1 is MNHEY, CDR2 SVGAGI. The CDR3 sequence: CASSRLLGAQYF. The CDR3 DNA follows: TGTGCCAGCAGCCGGTTGCTAGGGGCGCAGTATTTT.

This chain connects TRBV10-3 to TRBJ2-3; 9 nucleotides align to TRBD2. With 6 bases clipped from V and 4 bases from J, the junction kept 8 bases outside the gene matches. Per the germline V gene, CDR1 is ENHRY and CDR2 is SYGVKD. The CDR3 extends over 15 amino acids. CDR3 sequence reads: CAIRISGSLADTQYF. In DNA, the CDR3 is TGTGCCATCAGGATTAGCGGGAGTCTGGCAGATACGCAGTATTTT.

This chain joins TRBV19 and TRBJ1-1; possible D gene TRBD1, 6 bases. V was trimmed by 5 bases and J by 4 bases, leaving 17 bases between them. In germline, CDR1 is LNHDA, CDR2 SQIVND (reference sequence). This CDR3 has 15 residues. The chain's CDR3 is CASSQQGRSGTEAFF. In DNA form, the CDR3 reads TGTGCCAGTAGTCAGCAGGGGCGCTCGGGCACTGAAGCTTTCTTT.